This T cell receptor beta chain derives from a study of blood T cell repertoires in COVID-19. Across the study: T cells, B-cell-depleted T cells, or PBMCs supplied cDNA or gDNA.

V lost 6 bases, J lost 2 bases, and 5 bases stayed unmatched. Germline assignment: CDR1 MDHEN and CDR2 SYDVKM. The CDR3 has 14 residues. Only a few counts were recorded for this clone. Per the authors' pipeline: Reference gene primer amplification yielded estimated nucleated cell counts. The data were produced by immunoSEQ multiplex PCR, yet TCRdb's version contains in-frame clones alone and is incomplete. V and J calls and clone size are those listed in that table; D and trimming were worked out from the DNA. There are about 42,000 clones in the sample; about 85% occur only once, and 4.5% to 6% lies in the top ten.

The chain uses TRBV28 and TRBJ2-7; 9 nucleotides match TRBD1. Sample: peripheral blood. This TCR derives from a man over 45 with active COVID-19. The CDR3 reads CASRPGQGTYEQYF. In nucleotides, the CDR3 is TGTGCCAGCAGGCCGGGACAGGGCACCTACGAGCAGTACTTC.